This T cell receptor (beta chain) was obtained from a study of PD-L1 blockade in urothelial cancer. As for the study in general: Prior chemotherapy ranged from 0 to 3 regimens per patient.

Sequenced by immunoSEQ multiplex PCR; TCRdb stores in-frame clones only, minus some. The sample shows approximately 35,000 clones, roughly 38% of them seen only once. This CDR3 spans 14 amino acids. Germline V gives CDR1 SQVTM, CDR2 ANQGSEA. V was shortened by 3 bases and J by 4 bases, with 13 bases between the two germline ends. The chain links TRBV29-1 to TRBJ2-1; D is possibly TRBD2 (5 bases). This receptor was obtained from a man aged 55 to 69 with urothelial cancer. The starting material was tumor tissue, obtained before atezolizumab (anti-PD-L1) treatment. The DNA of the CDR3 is TGCAGCGTTGACGGCTTGCGGGCTTACAATGAGCAGTTCTTC. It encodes CSVDGLRAYNEQFF.